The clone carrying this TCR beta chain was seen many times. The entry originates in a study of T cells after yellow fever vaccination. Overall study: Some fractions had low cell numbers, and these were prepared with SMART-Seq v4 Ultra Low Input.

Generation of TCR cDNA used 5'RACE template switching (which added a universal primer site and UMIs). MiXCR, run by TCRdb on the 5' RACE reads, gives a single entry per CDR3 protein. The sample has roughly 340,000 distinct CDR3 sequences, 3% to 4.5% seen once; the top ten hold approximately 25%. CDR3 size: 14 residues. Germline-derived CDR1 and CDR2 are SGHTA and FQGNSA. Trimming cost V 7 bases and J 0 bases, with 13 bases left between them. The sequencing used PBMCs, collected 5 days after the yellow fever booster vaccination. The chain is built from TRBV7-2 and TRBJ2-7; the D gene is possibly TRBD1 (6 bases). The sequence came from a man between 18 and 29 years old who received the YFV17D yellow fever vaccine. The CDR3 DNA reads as TGTGCCAGCACCTCAAACAGGGCCTCCTACGAGCAGTACTTC. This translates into CASTSNRASYEQYF.